This entry lists 25 T cell receptor beta chains sequenced from one sample in a study of blood T cell repertoires in COVID-19. Libraries were prepared by immunoSEQ multiplex PCR; TCRdb keeps only in-frame clonotypes and omits some of them. The sample consists of some 69,000 clones, around 77% of them appearing once. The sequenced material came from peripheral blood. These TCRs come from a man in his sixties with acute or convalescent COVID-19.

The rearrangement joins TRBV30 to TRBJ1-2; 7 bases agree with TRBD1. V lost 3 bases, J lost 5 bases, and 9 bases stayed unmatched. The germline gives CDR1 GTSNPN, CDR2 SVGIG (reference sequence). CDR3 size: 14 residues. The CDR3: CAWSRRTGNYGYTF. CDR3 DNA sequence: TGTGCCTGGAGCAGACGGACAGGAAATTATGGCTACACCTTC.

This clone was seen a few times. The CDR3 sequence: CASSLGPTGGGYTF. CDR3 bases: TGTGCCAGCAGCTTAGGACCTACAGGGGGCGGCTACACCTTC. The chain joins TRBV7-2 to TRBJ1-2, with 9 bases aligning to TRBD1. The germline gives CDR1 SGHTA, CDR2 FQGNSA. V lost 1 base to trimming and J lost 8 bases; unmatched junction nucleotides: 5. The CDR3 runs 14 residues.

This sequence joins TRBV7-6 and TRBJ1-2, with D tentatively TRBD1 (6 bases). V was cut by 6 bases and J by 5 bases, with 10 bases left in between. Germline V gene lookup returns CDR1 SGHVS and CDR2 FNYEAQ. The CDR3 extends over 12 amino acids. As DNA, the CDR3 is TGTGCCAGCAGAGGGACATCGTATGGCTACACCTTC. Translation gives CASRGTSYGYTF.

The gene calls are TRBV28 and TRBJ2-7; 7 bases agree with TRBD1. Per germline, CDR1 MDHEN and CDR2 SYDVKM. The J segment lost 1 base and the V segment lost 3 bases, leaving 9 bases of the junction unmatched. This CDR3 spans 16 amino acids. The CDR3: CASSFLQQGSSYEQYF. CDR3 nucleotides: TGTGCCAGCAGTTTCCTGCAACAGGGGTCTTCCTACGAGCAGTACTTC.

The rearrangement joins TRBV5-4 to TRBJ2-3; 15 nucleotides align to TRBD2. J was trimmed by 0 bases and V by 4 bases; bases with no gene match: 3. There are 17 residues in the CDR3. The germline gives CDR1 SGHNT, CDR2 YYREEE (reference sequence). The CDR3 DNA is TGTGCCAGCAGCAAAGGGACTAGCGGGGGGAGCACAGATACGCAGTATTTT. Protein sequence: CASSKGTSGGSTDTQYF.

This clone was seen only once. This chain connects TRBV4-1 to TRBJ2-7; the match to TRBD1 covers 7 bases. This CDR3 contains 16 residues. J gave up 2 bases and V 0 bases, and 7 bases lay outside the gene matches. Germline CDR1 MGHRA, CDR2 YSYEKL. The CDR3 bases are TGCGCCAGCAGCCAAGACCGACAGGGAATTACCTACGAGCAGTACTTC. Translation gives CASSQDRQGITYEQYF.

The V gene is TRBV7-9, the J gene TRBJ2-1; 10 positions agree with TRBD2. V trimming: 4 bases; J trimming: 8 bases; junction bases outside the gene matches: 8. The V gene's germline CDR1 is SEHNR and CDR2 FQNEAQ (reference sequence). The CDR3 sequence is 15 residues long. Here the CDR3 DNA reads TGTGCCAGCAGCTCAGGACTAGCGGCGGTCGATGAGCAGTTCTTC. Its protein is CASSSGLAAVDEQFF.

The chain couples TRBV6-1 to TRBJ1-3; TRBD1 matches 10 bases. V dropped 4 bases and J dropped 2; count of bases not matched to a gene: 5. CDR3 length: 16 residues. CDR1 and CDR2 (germline): MNHNS, SASEGT. CDR3 protein: CASSVTGTGAGNTIYF. In DNA, the CDR3 is TGTGCCAGCAGTGTCACGGGGACAGGGGCTGGAAACACCATATATTTT.

V gene TRBV25-1 combines with J gene TRBJ1-2; D not resolved. V lost 2 bases to trimming and J lost 8 bases, with 9 bases between them. The CDR3 loop spans 12 amino acids. CDR1 is MGHDK, CDR2 SYGVNS, per germline. The CDR3 DNA follows: TGTGCCAGCAGTGAACCCATGTTGGGCTACACCTTC. Translated, it gives CASSEPMLGYTF.

Only a few counts were recorded for this clone. The genes are TRBV28 and TRBJ2-3, with D possibly being TRBD1 (6 bases). The germline V gene encodes CDR1 MDHEN and CDR2 SYDVKM. The CDR3 runs 16 residues. V was cut by 3 bases and J by 1 base, with 14 bases left in between. CDR3 loop: CASSFPQGSRTDTQYF. Written as DNA, the CDR3 is TGTGCCAGCAGTTTTCCTCAGGGGTCTCGCACAGATACGCAGTATTTT.

This chain links TRBV5-4 with TRBJ1-3; TRBD1 might be the D (6 bases). The germline V gene encodes CDR1 SGHNT and CDR2 YYREEE (reference sequence). The CDR3 runs 16 residues. The V and J ends lost 0 bases and 3 bases respectively, with 13 bases between them. Here the CDR3 DNA reads TGTGCCAGCAGCTTGGACGGGGGGCTCTATGGAAACACCATATATTTT. Translating it yields CASSLDGGLYGNTIYF.

The rearrangement uses TRBV3-1 (or the pseudogene TRBV3-2) and TRBJ1-2; 11 positions match TRBD1. Germline V gene sequence: CDR1 LGHDT, CDR2 YNNKEL (reference sequence). The CDR3 spans 14 residues. J was trimmed by 4 bases and V by 7 bases; bases with no gene match: 5. The CDR3 region is CASTRTGGIYGYTF. For the CDR3, the DNA is TGTGCCAGCACGCGGACAGGGGGCATCTATGGCTACACCTTC.

The chain employs TRBV11-3 and TRBJ2-1, with 7 nucleotides matching TRBD1. The junction had 6 bases not matched to a gene; V was cut back by 3 bases and J by 4 bases. Germline CDR1 and CDR2: SGHNT and YENEEA. There are 15 residues in the CDR3. CDR3 nucleotide sequence: TGTGCCAGCAGCTTCGGGACAGCCCAATACAATGAGCAGTTCTTC. This translates into CASSFGTAQYNEQFF.

This clone was counted a few times. This chain links TRBV4-2 with TRBJ1-1; 7 bases align to TRBD1. V lost 1 base to trimming and J lost 5 bases; unmatched junction nucleotides: 1. CDR1 is LGHNA, CDR2 YNFKEQ, per germline. This CDR3 comprises 13 residues. The CDR3 is CASSQGRGTEAFF. As DNA, the CDR3 is TGTGCCAGCAGCCAAGGCAGGGGGACTGAAGCTTTCTTT.

This rearrangement joins TRBV2 to TRBJ2-7; D perhaps matches TRBD1 (6 bases). The CDR3 has 13 amino acids. The V and J ends lost 5 bases and 3 bases respectively, with 11 bases between them. Germline V gene sequence: CDR1 SNHLY, CDR2 FYNNEI. The CDR3 sequence: CASSPGQIYEQYF. The CDR3, as DNA: TGTGCCAGCAGTCCCGGACAGATCTACGAGCAGTACTTC.

The chain carries TRBV18 and TRBJ2-5; 11 bases fit TRBD1. The CDR3 totals 14 residues. The germline gives CDR1 KGHSH, CDR2 LQKENI. V gave up 2 bases and J gave up 4 bases; unmatched junction bases: 0. The CDR3 DNA is TGTGCCAGCTCACCAGGGACAGGGGGAGAGACCCAGTACTTC. The encoded protein is CASSPGTGGETQYF. Based on the CDR3 plus reference TRBV18 and TRBJ2-5, the full variable domain is NAGVMQNPRHLVRRRGQEARLRCSPMKGHSHVYWYRQLPEEGLKFMVYLQKENIIDESGMPKERFSAEFPKEGPSILRIQQVVRGDSAAYFCASSPGTGGETQYFGPGTRLLVL.

This chain uses TRBV5-1 with TRBJ1-6; TRBD1 might be the D (6 bases). The length of the CDR3 is 16 residues. Germline values: CDR1 SGHRS, CDR2 YFSETQ. V was cut by 0 bases and J by 3 bases, with 10 bases left in between. The CDR3 DNA is TGCGCCAGCAGCTTGGATGGGACAATCTATAATTCACCCCTCCACTTT. It translates to CASSLDGTIYNSPLHF.

This chain connects TRBV5-1 to TRBJ2-3, with D tentatively TRBD2 (5 bases). Between the trimmed V and J ends, which lost 6 bases and 4 bases, there was a span of 24 bases. This CDR3 has 17 residues. The V gene's germline CDR1 is SGHRS and CDR2 YFSETQ. The CDR3 DNA follows: TGCGCCAGCACCCTCTGGCCGGGCGGGTTTCAATCAGATACGCAGTATTTT. This codes for CASTLWPGGFQSDTQYF.

The chain is built from TRBV15 and TRBJ1-1, with a weak D call TRBD1 (6 bases). This CDR3 region has 16 residues. Trimming took off 0 bases at V and 4 bases at J, with 15 bases between the two ends. Germline loops: CDR1 LNHNV, CDR2 YYDKDF (reference sequence). Written as DNA, the CDR3 is TGTGCCACCAGCAGAGAACGACAGGTCCTAGGCACTGAAGCTTTCTTT. Translating it yields CATSRERQVLGTEAFF.

This clone was detected a few times. The V call is TRBV5-1, the J call TRBJ2-7, with D perhaps matching TRBD1 (5 bases). Germline V gene data show CDR1 as SGHRS and CDR2 as YFSETQ. The CDR3 covers 13 residues. With 3 bases removed from V and 3 bases from J, the gap between germline ends came to 10 bases. The DNA of the CDR3 is TGCGCCAGCAGCTCGACCGACAGCTACGAGCAGTACTTC. Amino acids: CASSSTDSYEQYF.

The chain combines TRBV2 with TRBJ2-7, with D possibly matching TRBD1 (6 bases). V shed 7 bases and J shed 2 bases, with 15 bases lying between them. This CDR3 has 14 residues. Germline loops: CDR1 SNHLY, CDR2 FYNNEI. DNA for the CDR3: TGTGCCAGCAAGTCCGGGACATTCACCTACGAGCAGTACTTC. It translates to CASKSGTFTYEQYF.

The gene calls are TRBV2 and TRBJ1-5, with D tentatively TRBD1 (5 bases). V was pared by 6 bases and J by 4 bases, with 10 bases between. This CDR3 is 13 amino acids long. CDR1 is SNHLY, CDR2 FYNNEI, per germline. The DNA for the CDR3 is TGTGCCAGCAGGGACACGCGGAATCAGCCCCAGCATTTT. It encodes CASRDTRNQPQHF.

This clone was seen once. The rearrangement joins TRBV10-2 to TRBJ1-1; 9 positions match TRBD1. Trimming cost V 7 bases and J 3 bases; bases outside gene matches: 6. The CDR3 consists of 14 residues. Germline lookup yields CDR1 WSHSY and CDR2 SAAADI. CDR3 amino acids: CASTLGQGDTEAFF. DNA of the CDR3: TGCGCCAGCACCCTGGGACAGGGAGACACTGAAGCTTTCTTT.

V and J are TRBV5-1 and TRBJ1-2; TRBD1 matches 11 bases. The germline V gene has CDR1 SGHRS and CDR2 YFSETQ. Germline trimming cut 7 bases from V and 3 bases from J; bases unmatched to any gene: 14. The length of the CDR3 is 17 residues. The CDR3 region has the DNA TGCGCCAGCGGCCGGGGAGGACAGGGGGCATTGGACTATGGCTACACCTTC. Translating it yields CASGRGGQGALDYGYTF.

This chain uses TRBV27 with TRBJ1-5; D is perhaps TRBD1 (6 bases). Trimming shortened V by 5 bases and J by 4 bases, and 21 bases separated the two germline ends. Germline V gene lookup returns CDR1 MNHEY and CDR2 SMNVEV (reference sequence). The CDR3 consists of 17 residues. The CDR3 sequence is CASSPGGAGSENQPQHF. CDR3 in DNA: TGTGCCAGCAGTCCCGGGGGGGCAGGGAGTGAGAATCAGCCCCAGCATTTT.